This TCR beta chain emerged from a study of blood T cells in healthy people across ages. Isolation recovered at least 6.5 million PBMCs from every sample. This clonotype was counted between two and nine times. For the second PCR, which ran for about 7 to 11 cycles, a sample-barcoded 5' primer and a J-beta primer mix were used. TCRdb re-derived calls from the 5' RACE reads in MiXCR, one entry per CDR3 protein. The sample consists of approximately 800,000 distinct CDR3 sequences, about 47% of them appearing once. Trimming cost V 2 bases and J 11 bases, with 19 bases left between them. The CDR3 extends over 14 amino acids. The germline gives CDR1 SGDLS, CDR2 YYNGEE.

The sequence was collected from a man of 80 years or more in good health. The sample taken for sequencing was blood. The chain employs TRBV9 and TRBJ2-5; tentatively, D is TRBD1 or TRBD2 (5 bases each). As DNA, the CDR3 is TGTGCCAGCAGCGTTGACGGGACCTACAATGAGCAGTACTTC. Residues: CASSVDGTYNEQYF.